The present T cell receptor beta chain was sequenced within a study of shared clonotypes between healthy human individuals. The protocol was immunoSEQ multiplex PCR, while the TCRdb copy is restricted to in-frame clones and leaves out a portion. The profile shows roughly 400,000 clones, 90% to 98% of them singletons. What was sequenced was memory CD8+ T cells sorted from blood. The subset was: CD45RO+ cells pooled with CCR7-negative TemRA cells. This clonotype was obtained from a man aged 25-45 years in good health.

As DNA, the CDR3 is TGCGCCAGCAGCTTGAACGGTCAAGATACGCAGTATTTT. It translates to CASSLNGQDTQYF. The chain couples TRBV5-1 to TRBJ2-3; D remains ambiguous. V was cut by 1 base and J by 5 bases, with 8 bases left in between. The CDR3 has 13 residues. The germline V gene has CDR1 SGHRS and CDR2 YFSETQ.